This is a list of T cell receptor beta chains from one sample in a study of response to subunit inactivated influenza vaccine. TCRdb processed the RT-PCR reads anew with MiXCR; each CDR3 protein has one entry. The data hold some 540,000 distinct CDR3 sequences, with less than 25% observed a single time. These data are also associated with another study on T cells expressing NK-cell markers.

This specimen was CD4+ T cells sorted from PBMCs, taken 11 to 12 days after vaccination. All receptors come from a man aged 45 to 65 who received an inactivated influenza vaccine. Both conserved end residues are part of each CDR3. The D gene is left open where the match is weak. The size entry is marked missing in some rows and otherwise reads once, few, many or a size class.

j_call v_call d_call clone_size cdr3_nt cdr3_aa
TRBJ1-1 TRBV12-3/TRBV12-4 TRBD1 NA TGTGCCAGCAGTACCCTTGCAGGGGGAGGGTCATCTGAAGCTTTCTTT CASSTLAGGGSSEAFF
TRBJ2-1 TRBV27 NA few TGTGCCAGCAGTTTATCACTGTTCGTAGGGAGTGAGCAGTTCTTC CASSLSLFVGSEQFF
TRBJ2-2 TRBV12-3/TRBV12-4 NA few TGTGCCAGCAGTTCTCGGGCAGAAACGAACACCGGGGAGCTGTTTTTT CASSSRAETNTGELFF
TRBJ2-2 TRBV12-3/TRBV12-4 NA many TGTGCCAGCACCCCTTCGTCGGGGGAGCTGTTTTTT CASTPSSGELFF
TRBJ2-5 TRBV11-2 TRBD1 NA TGTGCCAGCAGCTTAGATCCCCCGGACAGGGCAGAGACCCAGTACTTC CASSLDPPDRAETQYF
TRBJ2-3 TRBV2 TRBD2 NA TGTGCCAGCCGACTAGCGGGAGGGGGGACAGATACGCAGTATTTT CASRLAGGGTDTQYF
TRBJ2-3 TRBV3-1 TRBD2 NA TGTGCCAGCAGCCAAGCCGGACTAGCGGGAGTTAGCACAGATACGCAGTATTTT CASSQAGLAGVSTDTQYF
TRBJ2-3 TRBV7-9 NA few TGTGCCAGCAGCTTAGAGGCTGTCGGAACGCAGTATTTT CASSLEAVGTQYF
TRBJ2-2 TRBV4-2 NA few TGTGCCAGCAGCCAAGATCAAGGGGGCACCGGGGAGCTGTTTTTT CASSQDQGGTGELFF
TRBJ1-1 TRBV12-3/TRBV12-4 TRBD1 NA TGTGCCAGCAGCCAGCAGTGGACAGGGGGCACTGAAGCTTTCTTT CASSQQWTGGTEAFF
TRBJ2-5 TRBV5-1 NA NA TGCGCCAGCAGCTTCGGAGAGCTCCAAGAGACCCAGTACTTC CASSFGELQETQYF
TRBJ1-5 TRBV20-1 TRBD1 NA TGCAGTGCTAGGGCCGGGACAGGGGTTGGCAATCAGCCCCAGCATTTT CSARAGTGVGNQPQHF
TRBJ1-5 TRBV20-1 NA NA TGCAGTGCTAGAACGGGGACGTATAGCAATCAGCCCCAGCATTTT CSARTGTYSNQPQHF
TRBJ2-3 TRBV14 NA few TGTGCCAGCAGCCAAGATTGGCAGTCCGGGCTTCAAGATACGCAGTATTTT CASSQDWQSGLQDTQYF
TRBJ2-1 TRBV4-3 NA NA TGCGCCAGCAGCAGGCGGGCCCAATACAATGAGCAGTTCTTC CASSRRAQYNEQFF
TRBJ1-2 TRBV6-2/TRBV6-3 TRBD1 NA TGTGCCAGCAGTTACCTGGGACAGACCTATGGCTACACCTTC CASSYLGQTYGYTF
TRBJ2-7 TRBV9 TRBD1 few TGTGCCAGCAGCGTAGAACCCCGGGACAGTACCTACGAGCAGTACTTC CASSVEPRDSTYEQYF
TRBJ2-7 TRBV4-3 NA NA TGCGCCAGCAGCCAAGATCACTCATTTGGCGAGCAGTACTTC CASSQDHSFGEQYF
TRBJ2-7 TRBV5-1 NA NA TGCGCCAGCAGCCAGTCACGGGGCATCACAGCCGAGCAGTACTTC CASSQSRGITAEQYF
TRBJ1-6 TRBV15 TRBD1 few TGTGCCACCAGCAGAGCCCCGGGACAGCGGGGACCCCTCCACTTT CATSRAPGQRGPLHF
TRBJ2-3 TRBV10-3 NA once TGTGCCATCAGTGAGTCGTTTCAGGGGACTAGCACAGATACGCAGTATTTT CAISESFQGTSTDTQYF
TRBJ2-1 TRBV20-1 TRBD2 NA TGCAGTGCTAGGGCCCAAAAGCGGGGGATCGATGAGCAGTTCTTC CSARAQKRGIDEQFF
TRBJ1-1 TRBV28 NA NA TGTGCCAGCCGGCGGGGCCCGAACACTGAAGCTTTCTTT CASRRGPNTEAFF
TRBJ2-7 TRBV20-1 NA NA TGCAGTGCTACTACGGTGAACTCCTACGAGCAGTACTTC CSATTVNSYEQYF